This passage covers 5 T cell receptor beta chains from one sample sequenced in a study of T cell responses to AZD1222 COVID-19 vaccine (dated by TCRdb to the early 2020s). The protocol used for the library was the immunoSEQ multiplex PCR assay. The table comes from immuneACCESS by way of TCRdb, which keeps in-frame sequences with V and J called. Part of the clones is missing from these tables; in studies checked, under half for an unresolved V gene and the rest for unknown reasons. The sample has some 130,000 clones on record, roughly 89% of them singletons. Over 1.5% of the sample is in the top ten clones. According to the study, the label for this sample's time point signals: baseline before first vaccination. The material sequenced was peripheral blood, taken on day 0 of AZD1222 vaccination. Receptors originate from an adult in good health.

This chain joins TRBV4-2 and TRBJ2-2; D is ambiguous. Trimming removed 3 bases at V and 11 bases at J, with 10 bases between. In germline, CDR1 is LGHNA, CDR2 YNFKEQ. This CDR3 spans 12 amino acids. CDR3 sequence: CASSHDGGELFF. CDR3 DNA: TGTGCCAGCAGCCATGACGGCGGAGAGCTGTTTTTT.

V gene TRBV19 combines with J gene TRBJ2-3; TRBD2 matches at 9 bases. The CDR3 has 16 amino acids. J lost 1 base, V lost 6 bases, and 8 bases had no gene match. Germline assignment: CDR1 LNHDA and CDR2 SQIVND (reference sequence). CDR3 protein: CASSALERGGTDTQYF. CDR3 nucleotides: TGTGCCAGTAGCGCTTTGGAGCGGGGGGGCACAGATACGCAGTATTTT.

The chain employs TRBV13 and TRBJ2-7, with D unresolved. The CDR3 runs to 13 residues. Germline V lookup: CDR1 PRHDT, CDR2 FYEKMQ (reference sequence). With 0 bases removed from V and 5 bases from J, the gap between germline ends came to 8 bases. The CDR3 protein is CASSLGGIHEQYF. The CDR3 DNA sequence: TGTGCCAGCAGCTTAGGGGGGATCCACGAGCAGTACTTC. Using reference TRBV13 and TRBJ2-7 for the parts outside the CDR3, the full variable domain is AAGVIQSPRHLIKEKRETATLKCYPIPRHDTVYWYQQGPGQDPQFLISFYEKMQSDKGSIPDRFSAQQFSDYHSELNMSSLELGDSALYFCASSLGGIHEQYFGPGTRLTVT.

J is TRBJ2-7 and V is TRBV5-1, with 7 bases matching TRBD2. The CDR3 covers 16 residues. V shed 2 bases and J 3 bases; nucleotides not matched to a gene: 11. Germline-derived CDR1 and CDR2 are SGHRS and YFSETQ. CDR3 in DNA: TGCGCCAGCAGCTTAGCCCAGACTAGCTCGGTCTACGAGCAGTACTTC. Its protein is CASSLAQTSSVYEQYF.

The chain is built from TRBV18 and TRBJ1-1; the D is unclear. From germline, CDR1 is KGHSH and CDR2 LQKENI. CDR3 length equals 13 residues. V lost 10 bases, J lost 1 base, and 13 bases lay in between. The CDR3 coding sequence is TGTGCCAACAAATTGGAGGAGAACACTGAAGCTTTCTTT. It yields the protein CANKLEENTEAFF.